The 20 T cell receptor beta chains below were found in one sample sequenced in a study of blood T cell repertoires in COVID-19. The assay was immunoSEQ multiplex PCR, and TCRdb's table has in-frame clones only and misses some. Of 230,000 or so clones listed, 80% to 85% are singletons. Sequenced sample: peripheral blood. The receptor source for this set is a human donor in a cohort sampled during active COVID-19.

The chain combines TRBV4-1 with TRBJ1-6, with D maybe TRBD1 (6 bases). The CDR3 spans 18 residues. Germline assignment: CDR1 MGHRA and CDR2 YSYEKL. The V end was cut by 0 bases, the J end by 6 bases, with 18 bases between. The CDR3 nucleotides are TGCGCCAGCAGCCAAGAAAGGGGCAGGGGCGGTTCTAATTCACCCCTCCACTTT. It yields the protein CASSQERGRGGSNSPLHF.

The chain joins TRBV11-1 to TRBJ2-1, with 7 bases aligning to TRBD2. CDR1 is SGHAT and CDR2 is FQDESV in the germline V gene (reference sequence). The CDR3 is 15 amino acids. The junction had 7 bases not matched to a gene; V was cut back by 6 bases and J by 2 bases. CDR3 sequence (DNA): TGTGCCAGCAGAGAAACTAGCGCGACCTACAATGAGCAGTTCTTC. Residues: CASRETSATYNEQFF.

This chain joins TRBV12-3 or TRBV12-4 and TRBJ2-2; the D gene is possibly TRBD2 (5 bases). The V end was cut by 3 bases, the J end by 7 bases, with 9 bases between. The CDR3 loop spans 13 amino acids. The DNA for the CDR3 is TGTGCCAGCAGTTTGAGGGCGGGCGGGGAGCTGTTTTTT. Its translation is CASSLRAGGELFF.

This clone was recorded a few times. The chain recombines TRBV2 with TRBJ1-5, with D possibly being TRBD1 (6 bases). The germline CDR1 and CDR2 sequences are SNHLY and FYNNEI. The CDR3 extends over 17 amino acids. Trimming cost V 3 bases and J 0 bases, with 15 bases left between them. The CDR3 region has the DNA TGTGCCAGCAGTGATGAAGGGGGTGAGAATAGCAATCAGCCCCAGCATTTT. This encodes CASSDEGGENSNQPQHF. The full variable domain, its missing parts supplied by reference TRBV2 and TRBJ1-5, is EPEVTQTPSHQVTQMGQEVILRCVPISNHLYFYWYRQILGQKVEFLVSFYNNEISEKSEIFDDQFSVERPDGSNFTLKIRSTKLEDSAMYFCASSDEGGENSNQPQHFGDGTRLSIL.

The chain links TRBV29-1 to TRBJ1-3; 7 bases map to TRBD1. CDR3 length equals 14 residues. V shed 7 bases and J 4 bases; nucleotides not matched to a gene: 10. The V gene's germline CDR1 is SQVTM and CDR2 ANQGSEA. DNA of the CDR3: TGCAGCGGCAGGGGGTCAGGGCGGGGAAACACCATATATTTT. This sequence encodes CSGRGSGRGNTIYF.

The J gene is TRBJ1-3, the V gene TRBV5-4; TRBD1 might be the D (5 bases). This CDR3 comprises 16 residues. Germline assignment: CDR1 SGHNT and CDR2 YYREEE (reference sequence). Trimming removed 3 bases at V and 1 base at J, with 14 bases between. DNA for the CDR3: TGTGCCAGCAGCTCCACGCCAGGGCCTTCTGGAAACACCATATATTTT. It is translated as CASSSTPGPSGNTIYF. The complete variable domain, with remaining parts taken from reference TRBV5-4 and TRBJ1-3, reads ETGVTQSPTHLIKTRGQQVTLRCSSQSGHNTVSWYQQALGQGPQFIFQYYREEENGRGNFPPRFSGLQFPNYSSELNVNALELDDSALYLCASSSTPGPSGNTIYFGEGSWLTVV.

The V and J genes are TRBV19 and TRBJ1-1, with D possibly matching TRBD1 (6 bases). V was cut by 3 bases and J by 4 bases, with 15 bases left in between. CDR3 size: 15 residues. The germline V gene has CDR1 LNHDA and CDR2 SQIVND (reference sequence). The CDR3, as DNA: TGTGCCAGTAGTATCGGGGCAGGGGCGGTCACTGAAGCTTTCTTT. Translation: CASSIGAGAVTEAFF.

The table lists this clone with a few counts. This sequence joins TRBV19 and TRBJ2-7; 8 positions match TRBD2. J gave up 3 bases and V 3 bases, and 10 bases lay outside the gene matches. CDR3 length: 16 amino acids. Germline CDR1 and CDR2: LNHDA and SQIVND (reference sequence). The chain's CDR3 is CASSITPGGGVYEQYF. CDR3 bases: TGTGCCAGTAGTATCACTCCGGGAGGGGGTGTCTACGAGCAGTACTTC.

The DNA of the CDR3 is TGTGCCAGCAGCCCGAACCCGGGCGGGAGGGTGACCGGGGAGCTGTTTTTT. Residues: CASSPNPGGRVTGELFF. The chain links TRBV7-2 to TRBJ2-2; the match to TRBD2 covers 9 bases. Germline trimming cut 5 bases from V and 5 bases from J; bases unmatched to any gene: 12. This CDR3 contains 17 residues. CDR1 is SGHTA and CDR2 is FQGNSA in the germline V gene.

This chain links TRBV19 with TRBJ1-1; D ambiguous. V lost 5 bases, J lost 2 bases, and 15 bases lay in between. Germline-derived CDR1 and CDR2 are LNHDA and SQIVND (reference sequence). This CDR3 contains 15 residues. CDR3 loop: CASSFSGGRNTEAFF. CDR3 nucleotide sequence: TGTGCCAGTAGTTTCAGTGGAGGGCGAAACACTGAAGCTTTCTTT.

The J gene is TRBJ2-1, the V gene TRBV4-3; D is possibly TRBD2 (6 bases). Germline V CDR1 and CDR2: LGHNA, YSLEER. V was trimmed by 1 base and J by 4 bases, leaving 14 bases between them. The CDR3 covers 16 residues. The CDR3 loop is CASSQAVAAGYNEQFF. The CDR3, as DNA: TGCGCCAGCAGCCAAGCGGTAGCGGCCGGTTACAATGAGCAGTTCTTC.

The chain links TRBV28 to TRBJ1-5; weak D call: TRBD1 (5 bases). The germline V gene has CDR1 MDHEN and CDR2 SYDVKM. Trimming stripped 3 bases from V and 7 bases from J, with 19 bases between. CDR3 length: 16 amino acids. Written as DNA, the CDR3 is TGTGCCAGCAGTTTTCAACGCGGGGGAACCGGCCAGCCCCAGCATTTT. Translated: CASSFQRGGTGQPQHF.

This rearrangement joins TRBV5-1 to TRBJ2-5; 9 bases match TRBD2. J lost 4 bases, V lost 5 bases, and 6 bases had no gene match. Looked up from germline, CDR1 is SGHRS and CDR2 is YFSETQ. This CDR3 has 14 amino acids. CDR3 nucleotide sequence: TGCGCCAGCAGAGAGACAGCGGGGGGAGAGACCCAGTACTTC. Protein: CASRETAGGETQYF.

This chain links TRBV10-3 with TRBJ2-3; 11 nucleotides line up with TRBD2. Trimming cost V 6 bases and J 0 bases; bases outside gene matches: 2. CDR1 and CDR2 from the germline V gene are ENHRY and SYGVKD. The length of the CDR3 is 15 residues. The DNA for the CDR3 is TGTGCCATCAGGCCTAGCGGGGGGAGCACAGATACGCAGTATTTT. Amino acid sequence: CAIRPSGGSTDTQYF.

The chain joins TRBV11-2 to TRBJ2-7; D gene uncertain. The CDR3 runs to 14 residues. Per the germline V gene, CDR1 is SGHAT and CDR2 is FQNNGV. Trimming removed 7 bases from V and 5 bases from J, with 18 bases in between. CDR3 nucleotide sequence: TGTGCCAGCACCGAACGTGACTTCGGCCACGAGCAGTACTTC. It codes for CASTERDFGHEQYF. Full variable domain (outside the CDR3, taken from reference TRBV11-2 and TRBJ2-7): EAGVAQSPRYKIIEKRQSVAFWCNPISGHATLYWYQQILGQGPKLLIQFQNNGVVDDSQLPKDRFSAERLKGVDSTLKIQPAKLEDSAVYLCASTERDFGHEQYFGPGTRLTVT.

The J gene is TRBJ2-1, the V gene TRBV11-2; 10 bases align to TRBD2. The CDR3 sequence is 15 residues long. The germline V gene has CDR1 SGHAT and CDR2 FQNNGV. With 5 bases clipped from V and 4 bases from J, the junction kept 5 bases outside the gene matches. The CDR3 loop is CASSLIAGGYNEQFF. CDR3 coding DNA: TGTGCCAGCAGCCTAATAGCGGGAGGATACAATGAGCAGTTCTTC.

The chain employs TRBV6-5 and TRBJ1-1, with unresolved D. CDR3 length equals 15 residues. The germline gives CDR1 MNHEY, CDR2 SVGAGI. Trimming shortened V by 6 bases and J by 0 bases, and 14 bases separated the two germline ends. CDR3 nucleotides: TGTGCCAGCAGGGCAGAGAGGCGGATGAACACTGAAGCTTTCTTT. Protein sequence: CASRAERRMNTEAFF.

This chain uses TRBV29-1 with TRBJ2-1; the match to TRBD2 covers 7 bases. The CDR3 covers 13 residues. J gave up 1 base and V 3 bases, and 0 bases lay outside the gene matches. Germline V gene data show CDR1 as SQVTM and CDR2 as ANQGSEA. CDR3 DNA sequence: TGCAGCGTTGAGGGGGGGTCCTACAATGAGCAGTTCTTC. Its translation is CSVEGGSYNEQFF.

This chain links TRBV4-1 with TRBJ2-7; possibly TRBD1 for D (5 bases). Germline CDR1 MGHRA, CDR2 YSYEKL. The CDR3 contains 15 residues. V was trimmed by 0 bases and J by 2 bases, leaving 11 bases between them. CDR3: CASSQDRRQTYEQYF. CDR3 coding DNA: TGCGCCAGCAGCCAAGATAGGAGACAGACCTACGAGCAGTACTTC.

V gene TRBV13 combines with J gene TRBJ1-6, with 10 nucleotides matching TRBD1. The CDR3 is 16 amino acids. Germline V gene lookup returns CDR1 PRHDT and CDR2 FYEKMQ (reference sequence). V trimming: 1 base; J trimming: 6 bases; junction bases outside the gene matches: 3. CDR3 region: CASSLARTGGNSPLHF. Here the CDR3 DNA reads TGTGCCAGCAGCTTAGCCAGGACAGGGGGTAATTCACCCCTCCACTTT.